This TCR beta chain came from a study of blood T cell repertoires in COVID-19. Across the study: The origin of the acute and convalescent COVID-19 samples was the United States, Italy and Spain. T cells, B-cell-depleted T cells, or PBMCs provided the cDNA or gDNA that served as material.

In the authors' methods: The assay estimated nucleated cells by amplifying reference gene primers. Assay used: immunoSEQ multiplex PCR; TCRdb lists only in-frame clones, some missing. That table furnishes V, J and clone size, whereas the DNA furnished D and trimming. Found here are 190,000 or so clones, around 90% of them singletons; the top ten hold approximately 0.62%. From germline, CDR1 is WSHSY and CDR2 SAAADI. With 0 bases removed from V and 2 bases from J, the gap between germline ends came to 7 bases. The CDR3 consists of 14 residues. The V call is TRBV10-2, the J call TRBJ1-2; no firm D call. Sequencing input: peripheral blood. This TCR came from a man in his fifties or sixties with acute or convalescent COVID-19. CDR3 sequence reads: CASSESFQNYGYTF. CDR3 nucleotide sequence: TGCGCCAGCAGTGAGTCGTTCCAAAACTATGGCTACACCTTC.